The 23 T cell receptor beta chains below come from one sample, sequenced in a study of CD8 T cells in Susac syndrome. It was with random hexamers that roughly 0.45 to 1 ug RNA was reverse transcribed. Via MiXCR, TCRdb re-called the immunoSEQ multiplex PCR reads, giving one row per CDR3 protein. This sample has about 300,000 distinct CDR3 sequences; roughly 85% occur once, and the top ten carry roughly 0.21%. What was sequenced was CD8+ T cells from PBMCs. The receptor source for this set is a human donor with multiple sclerosis.

The chain is built from TRBV11-3 and TRBJ2-2, with 7 bases aligning to TRBD1. The junction had 10 bases not matched to a gene; V was cut back by 4 bases and J by 8 bases. The CDR3 contains 15 residues. Germline CDR1 and CDR2: SGHNT and YENEEA. The CDR3 sequence: CASSSRTGFEGELFF. As DNA, the CDR3 is TGTGCCAGCAGCTCCAGGACAGGCTTCGAGGGGGAGCTGTTTTTT. Drawing the rest from reference TRBV11-3 and TRBJ2-2, the complete variable domain is EAGVVQSPRYKIIEKKQPVAFWCNPISGHNTLYWYLQNLGQGPELLIRYENEEAVDDSQLPKDRFSAERLKGVDSTLKIQPAELGDSAVYLCASSSRTGFEGELFFGEGSRLTVL.

This chain joins TRBV7-2 and TRBJ1-6, with D hard to call. Germline loops: CDR1 SGHTA, CDR2 FQGNSA. Trimming left V 4 bases short and J 3 bases short, with 16 bases between. The CDR3 loop spans 17 amino acids. CDR3 amino acids: CASSSAAGYGYNSPLHF. The CDR3 nucleotides read TGTGCCAGCAGCTCGGCGGCAGGTTACGGCTATAATTCACCCCTCCACTTT.

This clonotype was seen only once. This chain connects TRBV13 to TRBJ2-7; the D call may be TRBD1 or TRBD2 (5 bases each). V lost 3 bases, J lost 3 bases, and 18 bases lay in between. This CDR3 comprises 16 residues. CDR1 and CDR2 (germline): PRHDT, FYEKMQ (reference sequence). The CDR3 is CASSFIYQGELYEQYF. The CDR3 DNA reads as TGTGCCAGCAGCTTTATATACCAAGGGGAGCTCTACGAGCAGTACTTC.

The chain uses TRBV7-2 and TRBJ2-7, with D maybe TRBD2 (6 bases). The V end was cut by 5 bases, the J end by 7 bases, with 15 bases between. CDR1 and CDR2 (germline): SGHTA, FQGNSA. This CDR3 comprises 13 residues. CDR3 in amino acids: CASSNPPGEEQYF. The CDR3 DNA is TGTGCCAGCAGCAACCCGCCGGGGGAGGAGCAGTACTTC.

The V call is TRBV3-1, the J call TRBJ1-5; tentatively, D is TRBD1 (6 bases). Germline CDR1 is LGHDT and CDR2 is YNNKEL (reference sequence). The CDR3 extends over 15 amino acids. V dropped 3 bases and J dropped 3 bases, with 12 bases sitting between them. The CDR3 DNA reads as TGTGCCAGCAGCCATCACAGGGACCTCAATCAGCCCCAGCATTTT. This codes for CASSHHRDLNQPQHF. Together with reference TRBV3-1 and TRBJ1-5, the CDR3 gives the full variable domain: DTAVSQTPKYLVTQMGNDKSIKCEQNLGHDTMYWYKQDSKKFLKIMFSYNNKELIINETVPNRFSPKSPDKAHLNLHINSLELGDSAVYFCASSHHRDLNQPQHFGDGTRLSIL.

This clonotype was counted a single time. The V and J genes are TRBV5-1 and TRBJ2-1; 11 bases fit TRBD2. The junction had 9 bases not matched to a gene; V was cut back by 1 base and J by 6 bases. The CDR3 runs 17 residues. Germline V gene sequence: CDR1 SGHRS, CDR2 YFSETQ. CDR3 amino acids: CASSLLVAGGPGNEQFF. DNA for the CDR3: TGCGCCAGCAGCTTGCTGGTAGCGGGAGGGCCTGGCAATGAGCAGTTCTTC.

The chain has TRBV9 and TRBJ2-1; D unresolved. The CDR3 has 16 residues. Per germline, CDR1 SGDLS and CDR2 YYNGEE. The V end lost 0 bases, the J end lost 2 bases, and 12 bases lay between the germline ends. DNA for the CDR3: TGTGCCAGCAGCGTAGCTGGGCGGTCCCCCTACAATGAGCAGTTCTTC. Its protein is CASSVAGRSPYNEQFF.

CDR3 sequence: CARAREGALDTGELFF. The CDR3 DNA sequence: TGTGCCAGGGCGAGAGAGGGGGCCCTTGACACCGGGGAGCTGTTTTTT. The chain has TRBV7-2 and TRBJ2-2; 7 nucleotides agree with TRBD1. The germline gives CDR1 SGHTA, CDR2 FQGNSA. The CDR3 has 16 amino acids. The V gene end was trimmed by 9 bases and the J gene end by 3 bases; junction bases not matched to a gene: 13. Full variable domain (missing parts from reference TRBV7-2 and TRBJ2-2): GAGVSQSPSNKVTEKGKDVELRCDPISGHTALYWYRQSLGQGLEFLIYFQGNSAPDKSGLPSDRFSAERTGGSVSTLTIQRTQQEDSAVYLCARAREGALDTGELFFGEGSRLTVL.

Only a few counts were recorded for this clonotype. The V gene is TRBV15, the J gene TRBJ2-3; TRBD2 aligns across 8 bases. V was pared by 0 bases and J by 4 bases, with 15 bases of the junction left unmatched. Looked up from germline, CDR1 is LNHNV and CDR2 is YYDKDF (reference sequence). CDR3 length: 19 amino acids. The CDR3 region is CATSRDFFETGGIPDTQYF. CDR3 DNA: TGTGCCACCAGCAGAGATTTCTTTGAGACGGGAGGGATCCCAGATACGCAGTATTTT.

The chain joins TRBV29-1 to TRBJ1-2; D remains unclear. The CDR3 is made up of 11 amino acids. CDR1 and CDR2 from the germline V gene are SQVTM and ANQGSEA. V was trimmed by 5 bases and J by 4 bases, leaving 8 bases between them. CDR3 protein: CSVIIAYGYTF. Here the CDR3 DNA reads TGCAGCGTTATCATAGCCTATGGCTACACCTTC.

This clonotype appeared a single time. The chain has TRBV25-1 and TRBJ2-1, with D perhaps assigned TRBD1 or TRBD2 (5 bases each). This CDR3 is built from 13 residues. Trimming stripped 4 bases from V and 6 bases from J, with 10 bases between. CDR1 and CDR2 from the germline V gene are MGHDK and SYGVNS. The CDR3 protein is CASSVGPSNEQFF. The CDR3 region has the DNA TGTGCCAGCAGTGTGGGACCTTCCAATGAGCAGTTCTTC.

The chain couples TRBV7-6 to TRBJ2-7, with 10 positions matching TRBD1. Looked up from germline, CDR1 is SGHVS and CDR2 is FNYEAQ. After removal of 4 bases from V and 6 bases from J, the junction contained 6 bases not matched to a gene. This CDR3 comprises 14 residues. CDR3 sequence reads: CASSSRQGAIEQYF. The CDR3, as DNA: TGTGCCAGCAGCTCTCGACAGGGGGCCATCGAGCAGTACTTC.

V is TRBV12-3 or TRBV12-4 and J is TRBJ2-2; D is unresolved. V lost 3 bases and J 6 bases, leaving 5 bases between the germline ends. The CDR3 totals 12 residues. CDR3 sequence (DNA): TGTGCCAGCAGTTTTTTTTCCGGGGAGCTGTTTTTT. Translating gives CASSFFSGELFF.

The chain joins TRBV3-1 to TRBJ1-4; D is unresolved. Germline V CDR1 and CDR2: LGHDT, YNNKEL (reference sequence). The CDR3 spans 11 residues. V lost 5 bases and J lost 12, with 10 bases in between. The CDR3: CASSSEMELFF. The CDR3 DNA reads as TGTGCCAGCAGCTCTGAGATGGAACTGTTTTTT.

This chain links TRBV16 with TRBJ2-1; D perhaps matches TRBD1 (5 bases). V was shortened by 4 bases and J by 5 bases, with 9 bases between the two germline ends. Germline V CDR1 and CDR2: KGHSY, FQNENV. The CDR3 has 13 amino acids. CDR3 residues: CASSPTGNNEQFF. The CDR3 DNA follows: TGTGCCAGCAGCCCCACAGGAAACAATGAGCAGTTCTTC. The full variable domain, with the rest looked up from reference TRBV16 and TRBJ2-1, is GEEVAQTPKHLVRGEGQKAKLYCAPIKGHSYVFWYQQVLKNEFKFLISFQNENVFDETGMPKERFSAKCLPNSPCSLEIQATKLEDSAVYFCASSPTGNNEQFFGPGTRLTVL.

This chain links TRBV28 with TRBJ1-3; 12 bases are a match to TRBD1. Per the germline V gene, CDR1 is MDHEN and CDR2 is SYDVKM. V shed 6 bases, J shed 4 bases, and the junction held 10 bases outside the gene matches. The CDR3 loop spans 17 amino acids. The CDR3 is CASSPPGTGGSGNTIYF. CDR3 in DNA: TGTGCCAGCAGCCCACCCGGGACAGGGGGCAGCGGAAACACCATATATTTT.

The chain carries TRBV2 and TRBJ2-7; 7 nucleotides align to TRBD1. This CDR3 is 16 amino acids long. Unmatched junction bases numbered 14, after V lost 6 bases and J lost 3 bases. Germline CDR1 SNHLY, CDR2 FYNNEI. CDR3: CASRGDRDRVFYEQYF. For the CDR3, the DNA is TGTGCCAGCAGGGGGGATCGTGACAGGGTCTTCTACGAGCAGTACTTC.

The rearrangement uses TRBV24-1 and TRBJ2-5; tentative D call: TRBD1 (5 bases). Deletions cut 1 base from V and 0 bases from J, with 8 bases between. Germline V CDR1 and CDR2: KGHDR, SFDVKD. The CDR3 length is 15 residues. CDR3 coding DNA: TGTGCCACCAGTGATTTTCGACAGAACCAAGAGACCCAGTACTTC. Translation: CATSDFRQNQETQYF.

The J gene is TRBJ1-2, the V gene TRBV12-3 or TRBV12-4; maybe TRBD1 (5 bases). The CDR3 spans 12 residues. The germline V and J ends were trimmed by 7 bases and 7 bases, with 13 bases remaining between them. CDR3 coding DNA: TGTGCCAGCACCCCCGGGGGGTCTGGCTACACCTTC. Translating it yields CASTPGGSGYTF.

V usage is TRBV4-3 and J usage is TRBJ2-5; the D is unclear. The length of the CDR3 is 12 residues. Germline loops: CDR1 LGHNA, CDR2 YSLEER. The V end lost 0 bases, the J end lost 5 bases, and 4 bases lay between the germline ends. CDR3 amino acids: CASSQERETQYF. CDR3 nucleotide sequence: TGCGCCAGCAGCCAAGAGAGGGAGACCCAGTACTTC.

CDR3 nucleotides: TGTGCCAGCAGTCACCCCCTCCCTAGATATTCGGAAGCTTTCTTT. Amino acid sequence: CASSHPLPRYSEAFF. This chain uses TRBV6-2 or TRBV6-3 with TRBJ1-1, with D unresolved. Germline CDR1 reads MNHEY; CDR2 reads SVGEGT. The CDR3 totals 15 residues. V lost 5 bases and J 8 bases, leaving 21 bases between the germline ends.

This chain links TRBV4-3 with TRBJ1-1; no clear D. Trimming left V 0 bases short and J 4 bases short, with 12 bases between. In germline, CDR1 is LGHNA, CDR2 YSLEER. CDR3 length equals 15 residues. CDR3 amino acids: CASSQDRGGGTEAFF. DNA of the CDR3: TGCGCCAGCAGCCAAGATCGGGGAGGCGGCACTGAAGCTTTCTTT.

This clonotype was seen just once. The rearrangement joins TRBV5-1 to TRBJ2-3, with D perhaps matching TRBD2 (5 bases). The CDR3 sequence is 17 residues long. The V gene lost 7 bases and the J gene lost 6 bases, with 27 bases spanning the gap. The V gene's germline CDR1 is SGHRS and CDR2 YFSETQ. DNA of the CDR3: TGCGCCAGCCGGGATCGGGCCCCTTTGAAATCGCCGGATACGCAGTATTTT. Translated, it gives CASRDRAPLKSPDTQYF.